The entry that follows covers one T cell receptor (beta chain) sequence. This sample is part of a study of blood T cell repertoires in COVID-19. About the research overall: The United States, Italy and Spain supplied acute and convalescent COVID-19 samples.

Cohorts were based on clinical histories the participants reported. The length of the CDR3 is 15 residues. Germline V gives CDR1 MNHEY, CDR2 SVGAGI. V was clipped by 4 bases and J by 4 bases; unmatched bases: 6. This table comes from immunoSEQ multiplex PCR, and its TCRdb copy is limited to in-frame clones, with some not included. The sample contains hundreds of thousands of clones, around 86% of which appear only once. This sequence was found in a man aged 40-49 years who had recovered from COVID-19. The chain links TRBV6-5 to TRBJ2-1, with 8 bases lining up with TRBD1. Sequenced material: PBMCs or T cells enriched from blood (not recorded which). The CDR3 DNA reads as TGTGCCAGCAGTTCCCCCGGGACAGGATACAATGAGCAGTTCTTC. Amino acid sequence: CASSSPGTGYNEQFF.